These 31 T cell receptor beta chains were all obtained from the same sample, sequenced in a study of blood T cells in healthy people across ages. A second roughly 7 to 12 cycle PCR used barcoded and J-beta primers. MiXCR, applied by TCRdb to the 5' RACE reads, yields one record per CDR3 protein. The data contain about 840,000 distinct CDR3 sequences, about 29% of them seen just once; the ten biggest clones take up around 9.6%. The same data also contributed to another study, on T cells of mothers and their children.

The sample consisted of blood. The receptors stem from a middle-aged woman in good health.

This clonotype was counted many times. The rearrangement uses TRBV4-1 and TRBJ2-7, with 8 bases aligning to TRBD1. The length of the CDR3 is 15 residues. Trimming at V came to 2 bases and at J to 6 bases, leaving 9 bases not matched to a gene. Germline CDR1 is MGHRA and CDR2 is YSYEKL. CDR3 in DNA: TGCGCCAGCAGCCAACAAGCCCAGGGGGCGATCGAGCAGTACTTC. Residues: CASSQQAQGAIEQYF.

The chain carries TRBV4-1 and TRBJ2-3; 7 bases are shared with TRBD1. This CDR3 has 16 amino acids. Germline assignment: CDR1 MGHRA and CDR2 YSYEKL. The J segment lost 2 bases and the V segment lost 4 bases, leaving 9 bases of the junction unmatched. The CDR3 nucleotides are TGCGCCAGCAGCCCTACCCAACAGGGGTTCACAGATACGCAGTATTTT. This codes for CASSPTQQGFTDTQYF.

The rearrangement links TRBV12-3 or TRBV12-4 to TRBJ2-3, with 12 bases identical to TRBD2. This CDR3 is 21 amino acids long. After removal of 10 bases from V and 5 bases from J, the junction contained 28 bases not matched to a gene. Here the CDR3 reads CAIQGAETSGGAWASGDTQYF. The CDR3 region has the DNA TGTGCCATCCAGGGAGCAGAGACTAGCGGGGGAGCCTGGGCGTCGGGAGATACGCAGTATTTT.

The chain has TRBV6-5 and TRBJ2-3; D unresolved. There are 19 residues in the CDR3. CDR1 is MNHEY and CDR2 is SVGAGI in the germline V gene. V dropped 0 bases and J dropped 5 bases, with 24 bases sitting between them. The chain's CDR3 is CASSYSSPRTKPLVDTQYF. In DNA form, the CDR3 reads TGTGCCAGCAGTTACTCGAGTCCTAGGACCAAGCCCTTGGTAGATACGCAGTATTTT.

This clonotype was seen repeatedly, ten times or more. The chain joins TRBV29-1 to TRBJ2-1; perhaps TRBD2 as D (6 bases). CDR1 is SQVTM and CDR2 is ANQGSEA in the germline V gene. V lost 7 bases, J lost 0 bases, and 13 bases lay in between. The CDR3 is 14 amino acids. This CDR3 reads CSAQDGSSYNEQFF. The CDR3 DNA is TGCAGCGCTCAGGACGGGAGCTCCTACAATGAGCAGTTCTTC.

The chain combines TRBV6-6 with TRBJ2-7; 9 nucleotides agree with TRBD2. The CDR3 loop spans 15 amino acids. Germline V gene data show CDR1 as MNHNY and CDR2 as SVGAGI (reference sequence). V shed 4 bases, J shed 2 bases, and the junction held 6 bases outside the gene matches. In DNA form, the CDR3 reads TGTGCCAGCAGTTTAGGACTAGCGTTTACCTACGAGCAGTACTTC. Translation gives CASSLGLAFTYEQYF.

The rearrangement joins TRBV9 to TRBJ1-2; unclear D gene. CDR1 and CDR2 from the germline V gene are SGDLS and YYNGEE. V was shortened by 0 bases and J by 2 bases, with 8 bases between the two germline ends. This CDR3 has 14 residues. This chain's CDR3 is CASSVAGQNYGYTF. In nucleotides, the CDR3 is TGTGCCAGCAGCGTAGCGGGTCAGAACTATGGCTACACCTTC.

This clonotype was observed many times. The V and J genes are TRBV6-6 and TRBJ2-1; D unresolved. The CDR3 extends over 16 amino acids. The germline V and J ends were trimmed by 7 bases and 3 bases, with 19 bases remaining between them. Germline V gene data show CDR1 as MNHNY and CDR2 as SVGAGI (reference sequence). CDR3 sequence (DNA): TGTGCCAGCATCTGGTCTGTTCCTGGCGGCTACAATGAGCAGTTCTTC. Translated: CASIWSVPGGYNEQFF.

The sample holds many counts of this clonotype. The junction differs from germline at one of its ends, possibly a read error. The genes are TRBV5-1 and TRBJ1-5; D call uncertain. The CDR3 runs 13 residues. Germline CDR1 reads SGHRS; CDR2 reads YFSETQ. The CDR3 region is CASSLAPNQPQHF. CDR3 in DNA: TGTGCCAGCAGCTTGGCCCCTAATCAGCCCCAGCATTTT.

A word on this clonotype: This clone may be a read error of a much larger clone one base away. V and J are TRBV12-3 or TRBV12-4 and TRBJ2-3; D is possibly TRBD2 (7 bases). V dropped 6 bases and J dropped 4 bases, with 17 bases sitting between them. The CDR3 has 15 amino acids. The CDR3 region has the DNA TGTGCCAGCAGGCGAGGGGGGGAGAGCGCAGATACGCAGTATTTT. Translated: CASRRGGESADTQYF.

The sample holds many counts of this clonotype. The rearrangement uses TRBV6-1 and TRBJ2-7, with 8 bases fitting TRBD1. Germline loops: CDR1 MNHNS, CDR2 SASEGT. Unmatched junction bases numbered 7, after V lost 0 bases and J lost 3 bases. The CDR3 contains 16 residues. The CDR3 sequence is CASSEASTGDGYEQYF. For the CDR3, the DNA is TGTGCCAGCAGTGAAGCCTCGACAGGGGACGGCTACGAGCAGTACTTC.

Worth noting for this clonotype: A read error may be the cause here, since a much bigger clone is one base away. The chain employs TRBV10-3 and TRBJ2-7; D is perhaps TRBD1 or TRBD2 (5 bases each). The ends were cut back, 7 bases at V and 0 bases at J, with 10 bases in the middle. The CDR3 extends over 13 amino acids. In germline, CDR1 is ENHRY, CDR2 SYGVKD. CDR3 bases: TGTGCCATCAAGGGACGGGACTCCTACGAGCAGTACTTC. It yields the protein CAIKGRDSYEQYF.

This clonotype occurred a few times. V is TRBV5-1 and J is TRBJ2-1, with 10 bases identical to TRBD2. Germline V gene sequence: CDR1 SGHRS, CDR2 YFSETQ. The CDR3 totals 17 residues. The trim removed 4 bases at V and 3 bases at J, leaving 10 bases unmatched. The CDR3 coding sequence is TGCGCCAGCAGCGACCCACTGACTAGCGGGTACTACAATGAGCAGTTCTTC. Translating it yields CASSDPLTSGYYNEQFF.

A few counts support this clonotype. The chain links TRBV28 to TRBJ2-6; D gene uncertain. Germline CDR1 MDHEN, CDR2 SYDVKM. V was trimmed by 9 bases and J by 1 base, leaving 10 bases between them. This CDR3 region has 14 residues. CDR3 DNA sequence: TGTGCCAGTGTTCGGGCTTCTGGGGCCAACGTCCTGACTTTC. It translates to CASVRASGANVLTF.

This clonotype has only a few counts. This chain links TRBV5-1 with TRBJ1-1, with D maybe TRBD1 (6 bases). From germline, CDR1 is SGHRS and CDR2 YFSETQ. Trimming removed 2 bases at V and 2 bases at J, with 16 bases between. CDR3 length equals 16 residues. CDR3 loop: CASSFGVMGGNTEAFF. The DNA of the CDR3 is TGCGCCAGCAGCTTTGGTGTAATGGGGGGCAACACTGAAGCTTTCTTT.

A few counts support this clonotype. The chain carries TRBV13 and TRBJ2-5, with TRBD1 matching over 8 bases. Germline V lookup: CDR1 PRHDT, CDR2 FYEKMQ (reference sequence). The CDR3 extends over 13 amino acids. Trimming at V came to 5 bases and at J to 11 bases, leaving 10 bases not matched to a gene. This chain's CDR3 is CASSQQGQDKQYF. DNA of the CDR3: TGTGCCAGCAGCCAACAGGGACAGGATAAGCAGTACTTC.

V usage is TRBV10-3 and J usage is TRBJ2-1, with a weak D call TRBD2 (7 bases). V was shortened by 2 bases and J by 8 bases, with 19 bases between the two germline ends. The CDR3 is made up of 16 amino acids. CDR1 and CDR2 (germline): ENHRY, SYGVKD. In DNA form, the CDR3 reads TGTGCCATCAGTGAGGATTCCGGGGGCCGGGGGGATGAGCAGTTCTTC. Translated, it gives CAISEDSGGRGDEQFF.

In its sample, this clonotype was seen a few times. The chain is built from TRBV19 and TRBJ2-7; D tentatively reads TRBD1 or TRBD2 (6 bases each). This CDR3 region has 15 residues. V dropped 6 bases and J dropped 3 bases, with 18 bases sitting between them. Per germline, CDR1 LNHDA and CDR2 SQIVND (reference sequence). The CDR3 DNA reads as TGTGCCAGTAGGGGGACTGGGGACATTGTCTACGAGCAGTACTTC. Translation: CASRGTGDIVYEQYF.

As for this clonotype: Being one base from a much bigger clone, this may be a read error. The chain recombines TRBV12-3 or TRBV12-4 with TRBJ2-3, with D possibly being TRBD2 (5 bases). This CDR3 has 14 residues. V was shortened by 4 bases and J by 4 bases, with 12 bases between the two germline ends. The CDR3 here is CASSWTASADTQYF. The CDR3 DNA sequence: TGTGCCAGCAGTTGGACTGCAAGCGCAGATACGCAGTATTTT.

The J gene is TRBJ2-3, the V gene TRBV27, with TRBD2 as a possible D gene (5 bases). The CDR3 spans 13 residues. CDR1 is MNHEY and CDR2 is SMNVEV in the germline V gene (reference sequence). Trimming removed 3 bases from V and 6 bases from J, with 10 bases in between. CDR3: CASSFEGFDTQYF. CDR3 bases: TGTGCCAGCAGTTTTGAGGGTTTCGATACGCAGTATTTT.

This chain links TRBV6-2 or TRBV6-3 with TRBJ1-5; no firm D call. Per germline, CDR1 MNHEY and CDR2 SVGEGT. The CDR3 is 13 amino acids. V gave up 7 bases and J gave up 1 base, with 8 bases separating them. This CDR3 is CASNHRSNQPQHF. The CDR3 DNA follows: TGTGCCAGCAATCACCGGAGCAATCAGCCCCAGCATTTT.

This clonotype has at least ten counts. The rearrangement links TRBV28 to TRBJ2-7; the match to TRBD1 covers 10 bases. In germline, CDR1 is MDHEN, CDR2 SYDVKM. The J segment lost 2 bases and the V segment lost 6 bases, leaving 4 bases of the junction unmatched. This CDR3 contains 14 residues. The CDR3 spells CASRGQGLAYEQYF. In nucleotides, the CDR3 is TGTGCCAGCAGGGGACAGGGGTTAGCCTACGAGCAGTACTTC.

Many counts were recorded for this clonotype. An end of the junction differs from the germline gene, which may be a read error. The CDR3 loop is CASSLGQGEQFF. CDR3 coding DNA: TGTGCCAGCAGCTTAGGGCAGGGAGAGCAGTTCTTC. The chain recombines TRBV5-1 with TRBJ2-1, with D perhaps TRBD1 (5 bases). There are 12 residues in the CDR3. Germline V gene data show CDR1 as SGHRS and CDR2 as YFSETQ.

This clonotype has only one observation. V is TRBV18 and J is TRBJ2-4; 10 bases line up with TRBD1. The V segment lost 6 bases and the J segment 13 bases; nucleotides outside the gene matches: 18. The CDR3 contains 16 residues. CDR1 is KGHSH, CDR2 LQKENI, per germline. CDR3 coding DNA: TGTGCCAGCTCTCTCGAGGGACAGGGGTCTTACAATGAGCAGTACTTC. Translation: CASSLEGQGSYNEQYF.

The chain uses TRBV6-6 and TRBJ2-5, with D tentatively TRBD1 (6 bases). The DNA end is a closer match to TRBJ2-7, so the J assignment may be wrong. Germline V gene sequence: CDR1 MNHNY, CDR2 SVGAGI (reference sequence). The CDR3 is 15 residues long. CDR3 nucleotide sequence: TGTGCCAGCAGTTACGAGCCAGGGGCGATATACGAGCAGTACTTC. This gives the protein CASSYEPGAIYEQYF.

With regard to this clonotype: A much larger clone is a single base away; this may be a read error. The rearrangement uses TRBV5-1 and TRBJ2-5, with 7 bases identical to TRBD1. The CDR3 runs to 16 residues. The germline V gene encodes CDR1 SGHRS and CDR2 YFSETQ. With V trimmed by 3 bases and J by 11 bases, 19 bases remained unmatched. The CDR3 DNA is TGCGCCAGCAGCTATACGTCCGGGACAGTAAACTACGGGCAGTACTTC. Protein: CASSYTSGTVNYGQYF.

Worth noting for this clonotype: With a much larger clone just one base away, this may be a read error. V and J are TRBV6-1 and TRBJ1-2; D uncertain. The CDR3 sequence is 13 residues long. Germline V gene lookup returns CDR1 MNHNS and CDR2 SASEGT. CDR3 coding DNA: TGTGCCTGCAGTGAACAGACCGACTATGGCTACACCTTC. Translated: CACSEQTDYGYTF.

Comments on this clonotype: At one boundary the junction diverges from the germline segment, which might be a read error. The J gene is TRBJ2-1, the V gene TRBV7-2; D remains unclear. This CDR3 contains 13 residues. The germline V gene encodes CDR1 SGHTA and CDR2 FQGNSA. The CDR3 coding sequence is TGTGTCAGCAGCCAGCCGCCGATTAATGAGCAGTTCTTC. Protein product: CVSSQPPINEQFF.

This clonotype was observed a single time. V is TRBV29-1 and J is TRBJ2-3; 11 positions match TRBD1. Germline assignment: CDR1 SQVTM and CDR2 ANQGSEA. This CDR3 region has 14 residues. J lost 5 bases, V lost 4 bases, and 5 bases had no gene match. DNA of the CDR3: TGCAGCGTTGGAGGACAGGGGGCTATAGATACGCAGTATTTT. It specifies CSVGGQGAIDTQYF.

This clonotype was observed at least ten times. A junction end diverges from the germline sequence, so it may reflect a read error. V and J are TRBV20-1 and TRBJ1-2, with D unclear. Germline V gene lookup returns CDR1 DFQATT and CDR2 SNEGSKA (reference sequence). This CDR3 has 12 residues. The CDR3 coding sequence is TGCAGTGCTGGAGACGCCAACTATGGCTACACCTTC. Amino acid sequence: CSAGDANYGYTF.

This clonotype turned up a few times. This could be a read error, since a much larger clone is one nucleotide away. V gene TRBV11-2 combines with J gene TRBJ2-7, with D perhaps given as TRBD1 or TRBD2 (5 bases each). Germline CDR1 reads SGHAT; CDR2 reads FQNNGV. The CDR3 extends over 14 amino acids. CDR3 protein: CASSGGRNSCEQYF. For the CDR3, the DNA is TGTGCCAGCAGCGGGGGACGTAACTCCTGCGAGCAGTACTTC.